This passage covers 27 T cell receptor beta chains from one sample sequenced in a study of CD8 T cells in ankylosing spondylitis. TCRdb analysed the 5' RACE reads with MiXCR anew, one entry per CDR3 protein. The sample contains 200,000 to 300,000 distinct CDR3 sequences, roughly 8.6% of which appear only once. The sample consisted of blood, either unsorted or a sorted T cell fraction (not recorded which). The source is a male donor with ankylosing spondylitis or in good health (not recorded which).

This clonotype was counted many times. The chain couples TRBV20-1 to TRBJ1-6; D might be TRBD1 (6 bases). Deletions cut 3 bases from V and 8 bases from J, with 11 bases between. CDR1 and CDR2 (germline): DFQATT, SNEGSKA (reference sequence). This CDR3 has 13 amino acids. DNA for the CDR3: TGCAGTGCTAGTAGCACAGGGCATTCACCCCTCCACTTT. Encoded protein: CSASSTGHSPLHF.

In this sample, this clonotype turned up many times. The chain recombines TRBV20-1 with TRBJ2-1, with TRBD1 matching over 7 bases. V dropped 2 bases and J dropped 6; count of bases not matched to a gene: 10. The CDR3 runs to 15 residues. Looked up from germline, CDR1 is DFQATT and CDR2 is SNEGSKA (reference sequence). CDR3 nucleotide sequence: TGCAGTGCTAGAACAAACGGGGCAGGGGGCAATGAGCAGTTCTTC. Its translation is CSARTNGAGGNEQFF.

This clonotype has ten or more counts. V and J are TRBV12-3 or TRBV12-4 and TRBJ2-5; the D is unclear. The CDR3 spans 11 residues. V was trimmed by 4 bases and J by 4 bases, leaving 4 bases between them. The CDR3: CASSSVETQYF. CDR3 nucleotides: TGTGCCAGCAGTTCCGTAGAGACCCAGTACTTC.

This clonotype appeared many times. The rearrangement uses TRBV29-1 and TRBJ1-1; tentatively, D is TRBD1 (5 bases). The CDR3 is 15 residues long. With 6 bases removed from V and 3 bases from J, the gap between germline ends came to 20 bases. Germline V lookup: CDR1 SQVTM, CDR2 ANQGSEA. This CDR3 reads CSVDAPGWGDTEAFF. The DNA for the CDR3 is TGCAGCGTGGATGCACCAGGGTGGGGGGACACTGAAGCTTTCTTT.

This clonotype was observed many times. The V call is TRBV12-3 or TRBV12-4, the J call TRBJ2-3; either TRBD1 or TRBD2 may supply D (5 bases each). The CDR3 covers 14 residues. V was shortened by 5 bases and J by 1 base, with 10 bases between the two germline ends. CDR3 sequence reads: CASSRGAGTDTQYF. The CDR3 DNA sequence: TGTGCCAGCAGTCGGGGCGCGGGCACAGATACGCAGTATTTT.

This clonotype was seen ten or more times. The J gene is TRBJ2-3, the V gene TRBV20-1; 10 bases match TRBD2. Germline CDR1 and CDR2: DFQATT and SNEGSKA (reference sequence). After removal of 1 base from V and 0 bases from J, the junction contained 4 bases not matched to a gene. This CDR3 spans 16 amino acids. Written as DNA, the CDR3 is TGCAGTGCTAGAGCTAGCGGGGGTACTAGCACAGATACGCAGTATTTT. It encodes CSARASGGTSTDTQYF.

This clonotype was detected ten times or more. J is TRBJ1-1 and V is TRBV5-1, with D unclear. V lost 5 bases to trimming and J lost 2 bases, with 10 bases between them. This CDR3 region has 13 residues. Per germline, CDR1 SGHRS and CDR2 YFSETQ. The CDR3 DNA sequence: TGCGCCAGCAGGCGGGTCACCAACACTGAAGCTTTCTTT. Its translation: CASRRVTNTEAFF.

This clonotype has at least ten counts. This sequence joins TRBV7-2 and TRBJ2-1; D perhaps matches TRBD2 (6 bases). The CDR3 length is 15 residues. The V gene lost 3 bases and the J gene lost 0 bases, with 9 bases spanning the gap. From germline, CDR1 is SGHTA and CDR2 FQGNSA. The CDR3 protein is CASSLRRVSYNEQFF. DNA for the CDR3: TGTGCCAGCAGCTTGAGGAGGGTCTCCTACAATGAGCAGTTCTTC.

This clonotype came up many times. V and J are TRBV5-1 and TRBJ2-1; the match to TRBD1 covers 9 bases. The CDR3 consists of 15 residues. V lost 4 bases to trimming and J lost 7 bases; unmatched junction nucleotides: 9. Germline loops: CDR1 SGHRS, CDR2 YFSETQ. The CDR3 DNA reads as TGCGCCAGCAGCGGGGGACAGGGTCGTAGAAATGAGCAGTTCTTC. Amino acid sequence: CASSGGQGRRNEQFF.

This clonotype has more than one count but fewer than ten. One junction end does not reproduce the germline sequence, and a read error may be involved. The rearrangement joins TRBV5-6 to TRBJ2-1; TRBD2 matches at 7 bases. The CDR3 spans 13 residues. Germline values: CDR1 SGHDT, CDR2 YYEEEE. The CDR3 reads CASSQGAPGLRYF. The CDR3 nucleotides are TGTGCCAGCAGTCAGGGTGCCCCGGGACTACGCTACTTC.

This clonotype was observed many times. The junction differs from germline at one of its ends, possibly a read error. The gene calls are TRBV10-3 and TRBJ2-1, with D perhaps matching TRBD1 (6 bases). The CDR3 totals 13 residues. Germline-derived CDR1 and CDR2 are ENHRY and SYGVKD. Here the CDR3 DNA reads TGTGCCATAAGTGATCGGGACAACAATGAGCAGTTCTTC. Translation: CAISDRDNNEQFF.

The chain links TRBV7-9 to TRBJ2-3; 7 positions match TRBD2. Trimming at V came to 2 bases and at J to 1 base, leaving 6 bases not matched to a gene. This CDR3 has 16 residues. Germline V gene sequence: CDR1 SEHNR, CDR2 FQNEAQ (reference sequence). This CDR3 reads CASSLSSGGGTDTQYF. The CDR3 DNA sequence: TGTGCCAGCAGCTTATCCTCGGGGGGAGGCACAGATACGCAGTATTTT.

This clonotype was seen repeatedly, ten times or more. The chain couples TRBV6-5 to TRBJ2-7; 9 bases agree with TRBD1. The CDR3 sequence is 15 residues long. CDR1 is MNHEY, CDR2 SVGAGI, per germline. The V gene end was trimmed by 4 bases and the J gene end by 5 bases; junction bases not matched to a gene: 9. CDR3 nucleotide sequence: TGTGCCAGCAGTTTTTATCGGGACAGGGACGACGAGCAGTACTTC. It yields the protein CASSFYRDRDDEQYF.

Comment on this clonotype: Just one base apart from a much larger clone, this may be a read error. This chain joins TRBV12-3 or TRBV12-4 and TRBJ1-2; perhaps TRBD1 as D (5 bases). The CDR3 length is 13 residues. CDR3 in amino acids: CASSPGIFYGYPF. The DNA for the CDR3 is TGTGCCAGCAGTCCAGGGATTTTCTATGGCTACCCCTTC.

The table lists this clonotype with many counts. The V gene is TRBV20-1, the J gene TRBJ1-1, with a possible D match to TRBD1 (6 bases). The CDR3 totals 14 residues. Germline V gives CDR1 DFQATT, CDR2 SNEGSKA (reference sequence). The germline V and J ends were trimmed by 6 bases and 0 bases, with 14 bases remaining between them. CDR3 in DNA: TGCAGTGCGAAGCCGGGACATGTGAACACTGAAGCTTTCTTT. Protein sequence: CSAKPGHVNTEAFF.

At least ten counts were recorded for this clonotype. The V and J genes are TRBV5-8 and TRBJ1-1; possible D gene TRBD1, 6 bases. This CDR3 spans 13 amino acids. V was trimmed by 10 bases and J by 1 base, leaving 14 bases between them. CDR1 is SGHTS and CDR2 is YDEGEE in the germline V gene. The CDR3 DNA reads as TGTGCCCCCGGCCCGGGGGCGAACACTGAAGCTTTCTTT. Translated, it gives CAPGPGANTEAFF.

This clonotype occurred many times. The chain joins TRBV20-1 to TRBJ2-5, with 10 bases that match TRBD2. CDR1 is DFQATT and CDR2 is SNEGSKA in the germline V gene (reference sequence). The V segment lost 6 bases and the J segment 4 bases; nucleotides outside the gene matches: 14. The CDR3 covers 16 residues. The CDR3 spells CSAEGTSARGGETQYF. The CDR3 region has the DNA TGCAGTGCAGAAGGGACTAGCGCTAGGGGGGGAGAGACCCAGTACTTC.

This clonotype was detected ten times or more. This sequence joins TRBV4-1 and TRBJ2-2, with 14 bases lining up with TRBD2. This CDR3 region has 20 residues. With 0 bases clipped from V and 0 bases from J, the junction kept 6 bases outside the gene matches. Germline assignment: CDR1 MGHRA and CDR2 YSYEKL. The CDR3 DNA reads TGCGCCAGCAGCCAAGAAGGAGGACTAGCGGGAGGACCGAACACCGGGGAGCTGTTTTTT. Translating it yields CASSQEGGLAGGPNTGELFF.

This clonotype was counted at least ten times. V is TRBV5-1 and J is TRBJ2-2, with 9 bases identical to TRBD1. Germline loops: CDR1 SGHRS, CDR2 YFSETQ. The J segment lost 7 bases and the V segment lost 3 bases, leaving 4 bases of the junction unmatched. The CDR3 has 14 amino acids. Written as DNA, the CDR3 is TGCGCCAGCAGCTGGGACAGGGAAGACGGGGAGCTGTTTTTT. The encoded protein is CASSWDREDGELFF.

In this sample, this clonotype turned up a few times. The chain recombines TRBV30 with TRBJ1-5; D remains ambiguous. The CDR3 is made up of 13 amino acids. V was trimmed by 5 bases and J by 1 base, leaving 9 bases between them. Germline V CDR1 and CDR2: GTSNPN, SVGIG (reference sequence). The CDR3 DNA sequence: TGTGCCTGGGGAGGGAAGAGCAATCAGCCCCAGCATTTT. Translation: CAWGGKSNQPQHF.

The chain employs TRBV4-2 and TRBJ2-1; 9 nucleotides line up with TRBD2. The CDR3 length is 16 residues. The V segment lost 1 base and the J segment 9 bases; nucleotides outside the gene matches: 10. Germline-derived CDR1 and CDR2 are LGHNA and YNFKEQ. The CDR3 here is CASSQASIAGAGEQFF. CDR3 sequence (DNA): TGTGCCAGCAGCCAAGCGTCAATAGCGGGGGCCGGTGAGCAGTTCTTC.

In its sample, this clonotype was seen many times. V gene TRBV11-2 combines with J gene TRBJ2-7; the D gene could be TRBD1 or TRBD2 (5 bases each). The CDR3 totals 18 residues. Between the trimmed V and J ends, which lost 1 base and 0 bases, there was a span of 19 bases. From germline, CDR1 is SGHAT and CDR2 FQNNGV. CDR3 protein: CASSLVGRGAQYSYEQYF. The CDR3 coding sequence is TGTGCCAGCAGCTTAGTGGGCAGAGGGGCACAATACTCCTACGAGCAGTACTTC.

There are many counts of this clonotype. V and J are TRBV12-3 or TRBV12-4 and TRBJ1-2; D is undetermined. The CDR3 has 13 residues. V gave up 1 base and J gave up 4 bases, with 7 bases separating them. The CDR3 protein is CASSLEVRYGYTF. CDR3 DNA: TGTGCCAGCAGTTTAGAGGTCCGCTATGGCTACACCTTC.

There are a few counts of this clonotype. This chain joins TRBV27 and TRBJ1-4; unclear D gene. Deletions cut 3 bases from V and 6 bases from J, with 14 bases between. From germline, CDR1 is MNHEY and CDR2 SMNVEV (reference sequence). This CDR3 region has 15 residues. CDR3 amino acids: CASSFKGSPYEKLFF. The CDR3 DNA reads as TGTGCCAGCAGTTTTAAAGGGTCCCCCTATGAAAAACTGTTTTTT.

This clonotype has a count of ten or more. The chain carries TRBV29-1 and TRBJ1-2; D is unresolved. Germline values: CDR1 SQVTM, CDR2 ANQGSEA. There are 14 residues in the CDR3. V was clipped by 7 bases and J by 4 bases, with 19 bases between them. The CDR3 is CSAFSSNEGYGYTF. CDR3 nucleotides: TGCAGCGCCTTTTCTTCGAATGAGGGCTATGGCTACACCTTC.

This clonotype has just a few counts. The gene calls are TRBV3-1 and TRBJ2-2, with no clear D. In germline, CDR1 is LGHDT, CDR2 YNNKEL (reference sequence). The length of the CDR3 is 16 residues. Trimming took off 1 base at V and 1 base at J, with 10 bases between the two ends. Here the CDR3 DNA reads TGTGCCAGCAGCCAAGTGAGAACTCTGAACACCGGGGAGCTGTTTTTT. It specifies CASSQVRTLNTGELFF. Looking up the rest from reference TRBV3-1 and TRBJ2-2 gives the full variable domain: DTAVSQTPKYLVTQMGNDKSIKCEQNLGHDTMYWYKQDSKKFLKIMFSYNNKELIINETVPNRFSPKSPDKAHLNLHINSLELGDSAVYFCASSQVRTLNTGELFFGEGSRLTVL.

This clonotype appeared a single time. The V gene is TRBV6-4, the J gene TRBJ2-3; 9 nucleotides line up with TRBD2. CDR3 size: 15 residues. Germline CDR1 is MRHNA and CDR2 is SNTAGT. Losses at the gene ends were 3 bases for V and 3 bases for J; bases not matched to a gene: 4. CDR3 loop: CASSEGTSPTDTQYF. CDR3 nucleotides: TGTGCCAGCAGTGAGGGGACTAGCCCGACAGATACGCAGTATTTT.